This T cell receptor beta chain is from a study of blood T cell repertoires in COVID-19. About the research overall: Spain, Italy and the United States supplied samples that represented acute and convalescent COVID-19. In each case, the material was cDNA or gDNA derived from T cells, B-cell-depleted T cells, or PBMCs.

This clone came up a few times. Deletions cut 2 bases from V and 10 bases from J, with 14 bases between. The CDR3 covers 13 residues. Germline V gene data show CDR1 as MDHEN and CDR2 as SYDVKM. In the authors' methods: Reference gene primer amplification gave estimated nucleated cell counts. This table comes from immunoSEQ multiplex PCR, and its TCRdb copy is limited to in-frame clones, with some not included. The V and J calls and clone size are taken from that table; D and trimming were inferred from the DNA. The sample holds about 380,000 clones, approximately 81% seen once. Sequenced sample: peripheral blood. The V and J genes are TRBV28 and TRBJ1-1, with D possibly TRBD1 on 5 matching bases. The clonotype comes from a woman aged 18-29 years with acute or convalescent COVID-19. DNA of the CDR3: TGTGCCAGCAGTTTACGCCCAGGGAGGATAGCTTTCTTT. Its translation: CASSLRPGRIAFF.